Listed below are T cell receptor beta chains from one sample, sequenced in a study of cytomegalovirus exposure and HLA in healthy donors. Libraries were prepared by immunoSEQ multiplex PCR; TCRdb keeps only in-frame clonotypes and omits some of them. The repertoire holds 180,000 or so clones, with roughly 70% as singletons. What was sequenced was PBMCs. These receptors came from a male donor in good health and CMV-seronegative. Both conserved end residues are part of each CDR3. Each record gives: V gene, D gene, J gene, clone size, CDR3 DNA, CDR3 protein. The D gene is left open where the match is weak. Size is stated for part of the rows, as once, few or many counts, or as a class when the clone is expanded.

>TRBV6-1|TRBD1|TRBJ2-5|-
TGTGCCATCGGGACAGTGGGGCAAGAGACCCAGTACTTC
CAIGTVGQETQYF
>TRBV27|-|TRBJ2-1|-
TGTGCCAGCAGTTTAGGGACTTCCCTGGGGAATGAGCAGTTCTTC
CASSLGTSLGNEQFF
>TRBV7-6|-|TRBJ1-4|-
TGTGCCAGCAGCTTGGGGGGAACTACAACTAATGAAAAACTGTTTTTT
CASSLGGTTTNEKLFF
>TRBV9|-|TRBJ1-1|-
TGTGCCAGCAGCGATACCCTCACAGGTTTTCGCACTGAAGCTTTCTTT
CASSDTLTGFRTEAFF
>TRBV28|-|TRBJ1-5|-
TGTGCCACCCTCGGGGACTTTCCCAATAGCAATCAGCCCCAGCATTTT
CATLGDFPNSNQPQHF
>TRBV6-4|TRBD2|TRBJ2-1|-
TGTGCCAGCAGTGTACTAGCGGGAGCCAATGAGCAGTTCTTC
CASSVLAGANEQFF
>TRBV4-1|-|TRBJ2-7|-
TGCGCCAGCAGCCCGGACGGGGGAAGCTCCTACGAGCAGTACTTC
CASSPDGGSSYEQYF
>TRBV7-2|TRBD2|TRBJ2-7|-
TGTGCCAGCAGCTTAGGAGCGGGAGACCGGGAGCAGTACTTC
CASSLGAGDREQYF
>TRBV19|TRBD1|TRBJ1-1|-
TGTGCCAGTAGTATGCACCGCAGGGGGCGGAATACTACCATGAACACTGAAGCTTTCTTT
CASSMHRRGRNTTMNTEAFF
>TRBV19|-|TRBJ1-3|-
TGTGCCAGTAGTATAGAGTACTACAGGAGCTCTGGAAACACCATATATTTT
CASSIEYYRSSGNTIYF
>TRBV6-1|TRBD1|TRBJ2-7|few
TGTGCCAGCAGTGAAGCCCCGCCGGGGACAGGGGGTCGGAACGAGCAGTACTTC
CASSEAPPGTGGRNEQYF
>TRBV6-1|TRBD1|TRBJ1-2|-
TGTGCCAGCAGTGAAGCGCCAGGGGGCTACTATGGCTACACCTTC
CASSEAPGGYYGYTF
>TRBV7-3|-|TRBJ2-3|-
TGTGCCAGCAGCCTCGGTTGGAGCGGCACAGATACGCAGTATTTT
CASSLGWSGTDTQYF
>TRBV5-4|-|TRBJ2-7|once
TGTGCCAGCAGCTTGGATCCCAGGGAACCCTACGAGCAGTACTTC
CASSLDPREPYEQYF
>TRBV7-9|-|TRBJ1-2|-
TGTGCCAGCAGCCGAGGGTCATATGGCTACACCTTC
CASSRGSYGYTF
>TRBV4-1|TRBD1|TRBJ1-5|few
TGCGCCAGCAGCCAAGATGGACAGGGGGCAGGGCAGCCCCAGCATTTT
CASSQDGQGAGQPQHF
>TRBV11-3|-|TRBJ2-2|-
TGTGCCAGCAGCCCGGACAGCATCACCGGGGAGCTGTTTTTT
CASSPDSITGELFF
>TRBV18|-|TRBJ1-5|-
TGTGCCAGCTGTTCAGGGGAGAATCAGCCCCAGCATTTT
CASCSGENQPQHF
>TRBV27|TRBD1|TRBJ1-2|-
TGTGCCAGCACCGCCATCGGACAGGGTTCCTATGGCTACACCTTC
CASTAIGQGSYGYTF
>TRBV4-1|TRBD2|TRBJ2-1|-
TGCGCCAGCAGCCAAGATCCGACTAGCGGGTCCTTTTACAATGAGCAGTTCTTC
CASSQDPTSGSFYNEQFF
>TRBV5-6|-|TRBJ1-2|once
TGTGCCAGCAGCTCGGGAGCAGGCTACACCTTC
CASSSGAGYTF
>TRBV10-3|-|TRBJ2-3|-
TGTGCCATCAGTGACGAAGGCAGGGCGAGGACAGATACGCAGTATTTT
CAISDEGRARTDTQYF
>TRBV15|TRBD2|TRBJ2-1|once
TGTGCCACCAGCAGGCGCCGACTAGCGGGAATGAAGCATGAGCAGTTCTTC
CATSRRRLAGMKHEQFF
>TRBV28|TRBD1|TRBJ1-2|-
TGTGCCAGCAGGACCGATCGGGACAGGAACTTTTTCTATGGCTACACCTTC
CASRTDRDRNFFYGYTF
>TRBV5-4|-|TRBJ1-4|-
TGTGCCAGCAGCTCAGTCCCCGGGACTAATGAAAAACTGTTTTTT
CASSSVPGTNEKLFF
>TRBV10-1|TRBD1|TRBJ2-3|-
TGCGCCAGCAGCCTAGGGGGCCCCACAGATACGCAGTATTTT
CASSLGGPTDTQYF
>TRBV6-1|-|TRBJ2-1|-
TGTGCCGGGGCGGTATCCTACAATGAGCAGTTCTTC
CAGAVSYNEQFF
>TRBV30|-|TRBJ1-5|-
TGTGCCTGGCAGGGAACCCACAATCAGCCCCAGCATTTT
CAWQGTHNQPQHF
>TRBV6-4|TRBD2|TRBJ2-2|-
TGTGCCAGCAGCCCCCGGACTAGCGGAAGCGGGGAGCTGTTTTTT
CASSPRTSGSGELFF
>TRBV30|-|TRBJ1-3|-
TGTGCCTGGAGCCCCTCCGGGACGGCGGGGGGAAACACCATATATTTT
CAWSPSGTAGGNTIYF
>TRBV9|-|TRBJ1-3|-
TGTGCCAGCAGCCCCTACTCTGGAAACACCATATATTTT
CASSPYSGNTIYF
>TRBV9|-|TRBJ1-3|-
TGTGCCAGCAGCGTACTCGGGGGTCCGATGAGAGACACCATATATTTT
CASSVLGGPMRDTIYF
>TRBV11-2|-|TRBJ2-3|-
TGTGCCAGCAGCTTAGGACTGATAAGCACAGATACGCAGTATTTT
CASSLGLISTDTQYF
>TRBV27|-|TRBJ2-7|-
TGTGCCAGCACCCGGCAGGCAACCTCCTACGAGCAGTACTTC
CASTRQATSYEQYF
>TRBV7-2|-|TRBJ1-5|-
TGTGCCAGCAGCTTAGCGGCCGATCAGCCCCAGCATTTT
CASSLAADQPQHF
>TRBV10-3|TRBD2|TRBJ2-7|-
TGTGCCATCACCCCGGGAGGGCGCTACGAGCAGTACTTC
CAITPGGRYEQYF
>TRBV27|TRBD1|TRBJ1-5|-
TGTGCCAGCAGTTCTATCTCCGAAGTTGGGACAGCTCCGGGTCAGCCCCAGCATTTT
CASSSISEVGTAPGQPQHF
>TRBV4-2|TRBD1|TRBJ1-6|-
TGTGCCAGCAGCCAAGCGACAGGGATTAATTCACCCCTCCACTTT
CASSQATGINSPLHF
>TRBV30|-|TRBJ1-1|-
TGTGCCTGGGTACCTATACTGAACACTGAAGCTTTCTTT
CAWVPILNTEAFF
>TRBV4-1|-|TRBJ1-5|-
TGCGCCAGCAGCCCCTCGACAGTCAGCAATCAGCCCCAGCATTTT
CASSPSTVSNQPQHF
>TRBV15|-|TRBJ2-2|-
TGTGCCACCAGCAGATCCACAAGTCCGAACACCGGGGAGCTGTTTTTT
CATSRSTSPNTGELFF
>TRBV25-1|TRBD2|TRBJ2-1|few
TGTGCCAGCAGCGACCTAGCGGGAGTGTTGAATGAGCAGTTCTTC
CASSDLAGVLNEQFF
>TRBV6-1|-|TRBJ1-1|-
TGTGCCAGCAGTGAAGAGATATGGGGGCAAAGAACTGAAGCTTTCTTT
CASSEEIWGQRTEAFF
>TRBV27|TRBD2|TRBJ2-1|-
TGTGCCAGCAGTTTCTCGCGGGAGGGTACCGACAATGAGCAGTTCTTC
CASSFSREGTDNEQFF
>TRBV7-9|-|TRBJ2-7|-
TGTGCCAGCAGCTTAGACGGGTGGTACGAGCAGTACTTC
CASSLDGWYEQYF
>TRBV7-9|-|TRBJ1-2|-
TGTTCCAGCAGCTTATCCGTCTATGGCTACACCTTC
CSSSLSVYGYTF
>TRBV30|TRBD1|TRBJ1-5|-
TGTGCCTGGGCGACAGGGGTGGGCAATCAGCCCCAGCATTTT
CAWATGVGNQPQHF
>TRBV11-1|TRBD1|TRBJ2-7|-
TGTGCCAGCAGCCCCGGACAGGGGGCCTACGAGCAGTACTTC
CASSPGQGAYEQYF
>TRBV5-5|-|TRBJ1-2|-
TGTGCCAGCAGCTTGGCACGGACAGCTAACTATGGCTACACCTTC
CASSLARTANYGYTF
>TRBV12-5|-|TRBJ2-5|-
TGTGCTAGTGGCCAGGCAGGGGAGACCCAGTACTTC
CASGQAGETQYF
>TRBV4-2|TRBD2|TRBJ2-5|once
TGTGCCAGCAGCTTGACTCGGGAGGGCGCGGAGACCCAGTACTTC
CASSLTREGAETQYF
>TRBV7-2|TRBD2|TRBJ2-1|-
TGTGCCAGCAGCTTACTCTTGGCTAGCGGGTACAATGAGCAGTTCTTC
CASSLLLASGYNEQFF
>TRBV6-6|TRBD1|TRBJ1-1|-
TGTGCCAGTTTATCGATGGGACAGGGCCATGAAGCTTTCTTT
CASLSMGQGHEAFF
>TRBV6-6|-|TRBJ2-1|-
TGTGCCAGCAGCGCCGGGACTGCTGACTACAATGAGCAGTTCTTC
CASSAGTADYNEQFF
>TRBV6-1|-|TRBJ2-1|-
TGTGCCAGCAGTTCCCTGGGGGGGCAGTTCTTC
CASSSLGGQFF
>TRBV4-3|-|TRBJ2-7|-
TGCGCCAGCAGCCAAGAGACAGGATTCCGCGAGCAGTACTTC
CASSQETGFREQYF
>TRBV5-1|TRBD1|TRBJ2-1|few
TGCGCCAGCAGCGCTAATTCACCGGGACAGGGTACCTCCTACAATGAGCAGTTCTTC
CASSANSPGQGTSYNEQFF